This is a list of T cell receptor beta chains from one sample in a study of T cell responses to AZD1222 COVID-19 vaccine. Method: immunoSEQ multiplex PCR; TCRdb's copy keeps in-frame clones and lacks some. The repertoire consists of 25,000 to 35,000 clones, with approximately 78% occurring once and the leading ten covering 5.8%. The material was peripheral blood, obtained on day 0 of AZD1222 vaccination. All receptors derive from an adult in good health. The conserved cysteine and the conserved F or W are not part of the CDR3 here. D genes are given only for firm matches. Only part of the rows carry a size: once, few, many, or a class if the clone is expanded.

D gene	V gene	J gene	clone size	CDR3 protein
.	TRBV2	TRBJ1-1	.	ASSDDRRRAF
.	TRBV5-4	TRBJ1-1	few	ASSIGQNTEAF
.	TRBV7-2	TRBJ1-2	.	ASSSLKNRADYGYT
.	TRBV7-2	TRBJ1-3	.	ASSLVGVSGNTIY
TRBD1	TRBV15	TRBJ1-2	.	ATSRTDREYGYT
.	TRBV9	TRBJ2-5	.	ASSARLASETQY
.	TRBV9	TRBJ1-1	.	ASSPRPVNTEAF
.	TRBV4-3	TRBJ1-6	.	ASSRDDGPNSPLH
.	TRBV2	TRBJ1-6	few	ATLTGQLSPLH
.	TRBV4-2	TRBJ1-2	.	ASSQEVTGSGYT
.	TRBV5-1	TRBJ2-2	.	ASSDRLAGELF
TRBD2	TRBV12-5	TRBJ2-5	.	ASGSGLVRETQY
.	TRBV11-2	TRBJ2-7	.	ASSQEGRGGTYEQY
TRBD1	TRBV28	TRBJ2-3	.	ASRGQGADTQY
TRBD1	TRBV5-5	TRBJ1-1	.	ASSSPPGQKQNTEAF
.	TRBV3-1/TRBV3-2	TRBJ1-4	.	ASSLSGADEKLF
.	TRBV21-1	TRBJ1-3	few	ASHPTGRKYTIY
.	TRBV6-5	TRBJ2-7	.	ASSSAGGIYEQY
.	TRBV28	TRBJ1-1	.	ASSLLGVAAF
TRBD2	TRBV7-2	TRBJ2-5	once	ASSLLGGAETQY
.	TRBV7-9	TRBJ1-1	.	ASSGALGGNTEAF
.	TRBV29-1	TRBJ1-2	.	SAQSGEWNGYT
.	TRBV19	TRBJ2-2	.	ASTYRGGNTGELF
TRBD1	TRBV6-1	TRBJ1-2	.	ASSEAAGTGLYGYT
.	TRBV19	TRBJ1-4	few	ASSASGLTNEKLF
TRBD1	TRBV14	TRBJ1-2	.	ASSRNHRGGYGYT
.	TRBV12-3/TRBV12-4	TRBJ1-1	.	ASSTYAKSVAF
.	TRBV27	TRBJ1-6	.	ASSLRFNSPLH
.	TRBV18	TRBJ2-5	.	ASSPPSSREETQY
.	TRBV6-5	TRBJ2-7	.	ASSYQGYEQY
.	TRBV5-1	TRBJ2-6	.	ASSFLPSGANVLT
.	TRBV19	TRBJ2-2	few	ASSGRGYTGELF
TRBD2	TRBV7-7	TRBJ2-1	few	ASSPGLAFTYNEQF
TRBD1	TRBV6-2/TRBV6-3	TRBJ2-2	once	ASSLTGYTGELF
.	TRBV6-5	TRBJ2-5	.	ASNRPYQETQY
.	TRBV6-1	TRBJ1-5	.	ASSDREYQPQH
.	TRBV24-1	TRBJ2-1	.	ATSDFNGGSYNEQF
TRBD1	TRBV6-4	TRBJ1-1	.	ASTPGQGNTEAF
.	TRBV6-5	TRBJ1-1	few	ASSQGSEAF
TRBD1	TRBV19	TRBJ1-2	.	ASSRTGVLSNGYT
TRBD2	TRBV24-1	TRBJ2-1	.	ATSDPGLAGGDEQF
TRBD1	TRBV7-7	TRBJ2-7	.	ASSLGTGEAYEQY
TRBD2	TRBV19	TRBJ2-5	.	ASKGGAGRETQY
TRBD1	TRBV24-1	TRBJ2-2	.	ATSDLRQGATGELF
.	TRBV15	TRBJ2-3	.	ATSRDWAVGSSDTQY
.	TRBV23-1	TRBJ1-2	.	ASSHSGLSYYT
.	TRBV30	TRBJ2-5	few	AWSVTRPETQY
.	TRBV18	TRBJ1-6	.	ASSPDRNSPLH
TRBD2	TRBV10-1	TRBJ2-2	.	ASTGGPNTGELF
.	TRBV5-1	TRBJ1-3	.	ASSLGSGNTIY
.	TRBV27	TRBJ1-1	.	ASSLLKTGSMTTEAF